This entry features one T cell receptor beta chain sequence. The clone's antigen remains unknown. No quality values exist for individual bases; no much larger clone is one base distant. The data originate from a study of T cell repertoires in cytomegalovirus infection (dated by TCRdb to between 2018 and 2021). Regarding the study in general: The peptide stimulations were aimed at well-studied HLA-B-restricted epitopes as well as recently identified HLA-C-restricted CMV epitopes, whose presentation resists viral immunomodulation. Donor HLA type was relevant to the analysis, because carriage of CMV infection together with the matching HLA type was indicated by public TCR beta signatures. Study-wide findings and limitations: In both this cohort and an independent approximately 370-donor cohort, the cumulative frequency of public TCR beta family members distinguished carriers of CMV infection plus the relevant HLA type. The ex vivo response was dominated by HLA-C-restricted CMV-specific TCR beta clonotypes, which also provided the single most frequent clonotype in two of eight donors.

TCRdb shows the sequencer as Illumina HiSeq 1500. TCRdb reworked the public reads: Q25 trimming with fastp, MiXCR clone assembly, productive beta chains retained. All rows with the same CDR3 protein become a single entry with the most common DNA and genes. The sample data list some 560,000 distinct CDR3 sequences, and around two fifths of these were observed just once. The ten top clones hold around 48% of the sample. This sample's treatment or condition label indicates: in vitro stimulation with specific CMV peptide epitopes to enrich CMV-specific T cells. The sequencing here drew on cultured PBMCs, taken from culture after CMV antigen stimulation. The receptor's source is a human donor in good health (CMV status not recorded). Some clones in this sample may be carry-over from other donors' samples.

The nucleotide sequence is TGTGCCAGCAGCAAGAGTCCGGAAAAACTGTTTTTT. Its amino acids are CASSKSPEKLFF. Rearrangement joined TRBV12-3 or TRBV12-4 to TRBJ1-4; the D segment cannot be called with confidence. V lost 6 bases and J lost 8 bases; the stretch between them is 10 bases long. Reading from cysteine to phenylalanine, the CDR3 counts 12 amino acids. Only the CDR3 DNA stays, 36 bases, in frame from base 1.